Each of the 16 T cell receptor beta chains below was sequenced from the same sample in a study of T cell repertoires in cytomegalovirus infection. TCRdb re-called the reads with MiXCR, one entry per CDR3 protein. This sample carries fewer than 900,000 distinct CDR3 sequences, about 27% of them seen once, and the ten largest clones take less than 15%. No antigen has been identified for these receptors. Sequencing used cultured CD8+ T cells from PBMCs, obtained from culture after CMV antigen stimulation. The receptors were gathered from a human donor in good health (CMV status not recorded). Some clones in this sample may be carry-over from other donors' samples.

The CDR3 bases are TGTGCCATCGACAGGGGAGAAAATCAGCCCCAGCATTTT. This codes for CAIDRGENQPQHF. V is TRBV6-2 or TRBV6-3 and J is TRBJ1-5; 8 nucleotides match TRBD1. The trim removed 10 bases at V and 4 bases at J, leaving 6 bases unmatched. The CDR3 is 13 amino acids. CDR1 and CDR2 from the germline V gene are MNHEY and SVGEGT.

This clonotype showed up just a few times. The rearrangement uses TRBV5-5 and TRBJ2-3; tentatively, D is TRBD1 (6 bases). The CDR3 sequence is 14 residues long. V was pared by 1 base and J by 5 bases, with 11 bases between. CDR1 is SGHKS and CDR2 is YYEKEE in the germline V gene (reference sequence). The CDR3 loop reads CASSLSQGRDTQYF. The CDR3 DNA reads TGTGCCAGCAGCTTGTCCCAGGGGAGAGATACGCAGTATTTT. The full variable domain, completed using reference TRBV5-5 and TRBJ2-3, is DAGVTQSPTHLIKTRGQQVTLRCSPISGHKSVSWYQQVLGQGPQFIFQYYEKEERGRGNFPDRFSARQFPNYSSELNVNALLLGDSALYLCASSLSQGRDTQYFGPGTRLTVL.

The V and J genes are TRBV28 and TRBJ1-1; D call uncertain. The CDR3 length is 13 residues. V lost 5 bases and J 2 bases, leaving 9 bases between the germline ends. CDR1 is MDHEN, CDR2 SYDVKM, per germline. This CDR3 reads CASSPPVNTEAFF. The CDR3 DNA reads TGTGCCAGCAGTCCCCCCGTTAACACTGAAGCTTTCTTT.

J is TRBJ2-5 and V is TRBV7-9, with TRBD2 as a possible D gene (5 bases). The germline gives CDR1 SEHNR, CDR2 FQNEAQ (reference sequence). V was clipped by 1 base and J by 5 bases, with 11 bases between them. This CDR3 has 14 residues. CDR3 sequence (DNA): TGTGCCAGCAGCTTAGAGGTGCAGCGGGAGACCCAGTACTTC. Amino acids: CASSLEVQRETQYF.

V is TRBV12-3 or TRBV12-4 and J is TRBJ2-1; no definite D call. The CDR3 is made up of 17 amino acids. V shed 6 bases and J shed 7 bases, with 25 bases lying between them. In DNA, the CDR3 is TGTGCCAGCAGCCCAACCGGCTCATTGAGCTATTTGAATGAGCAGTTCTTC. Protein product: CASSPTGSLSYLNEQFF.

This clonotype came up a few times. The V call is TRBV10-3, the J call TRBJ1-1; D gene uncertain. Trimming left V 4 bases short and J 5 bases short, with 5 bases between. The length of the CDR3 is 11 residues. Germline V gives CDR1 ENHRY, CDR2 SYGVKD. The CDR3 DNA sequence: TGTGCCATCAGTGGTGGAACTGAAGCTTTCTTT. It specifies CAISGGTEAFF.

The chain employs TRBV28 and TRBJ1-6; D is unclear. Trimming took 8 bases from V and 5 from J, leaving 16 bases between them. From germline, CDR1 is MDHEN and CDR2 SYDVKM. This CDR3 has 15 amino acids. The CDR3 nucleotides read TGTGCCAGCGGTTACTTCGGGATTCATAATTCACCCCTCCACTTT. Translating it yields CASGYFGIHNSPLHF. The full variable domain, its missing parts supplied by reference TRBV28 and TRBJ1-6, is DVKVTQSSRYLVKRTGEKVFLECVQDMDHENMFWYRQDPGLGLRLIYFSYDVKMKEKGDIPEGYSVSREKKERFSLILESASTNQTSMYLCASGYFGIHNSPLHFGNGTRLTVT.

This clonotype was counted a few times. The chain combines TRBV27 with TRBJ2-7; 12 nucleotides align to TRBD1. The CDR3 loop spans 16 amino acids. After removal of 8 bases from V and 4 bases from J, the junction contained 12 bases not matched to a gene. CDR1 and CDR2 from the germline V gene are MNHEY and SMNVEV (reference sequence). The CDR3: CASGTRRDRGRYEQYV. Here the CDR3 DNA reads TGTGCCAGCGGAACGAGAAGGGACAGGGGGCGTTACGAGCAGTACGTC.

The sample holds many counts of this clonotype. J is TRBJ2-7 and V is TRBV7-8; 8 nucleotides line up with TRBD2. Germline V gene lookup returns CDR1 SGHVS and CDR2 FQNEAQ. The CDR3 has 17 amino acids. J was trimmed by 2 bases and V by 0 bases; bases with no gene match: 9. The CDR3 protein is CASSLAALAGPTYEQYF. In DNA, the CDR3 is TGTGCCAGCAGCTTAGCGGCCTTAGCGGGGCCGACCTACGAGCAGTACTTC.

The chain uses TRBV6-1 and TRBJ1-5; D unclear. The length of the CDR3 is 12 residues. Germline V CDR1 and CDR2: MNHNS, SASEGT. V was clipped by 4 bases and J by 8 bases, with 9 bases between them. CDR3 bases: TGTGCCAGCAGTGTGGGTCTCGAGCCCCAGCATTTT. It encodes CASSVGLEPQHF.

This clonotype was picked up a small number of times. This chain links TRBV12-3 or TRBV12-4 with TRBJ1-5; possibly TRBD1 for D (6 bases). V was pared by 2 bases and J by 6 bases, with 11 bases between. The length of the CDR3 is 14 residues. The DNA of the CDR3 is TGTGCCAGCAGTTTATCCCAGGGGAGTCAGCCCCAGCATTTT. It specifies CASSLSQGSQPQHF.

V gene TRBV12-3 or TRBV12-4 combines with J gene TRBJ2-1; TRBD1 matches 10 bases. The ends lost 8 bases at V and 8 bases at J; junction bases unmatched: 6. This CDR3 has 13 residues. CDR3 amino acids: CASRDRGPYEQFF. The CDR3 coding sequence is TGTGCCAGCCGTGACAGGGGGCCCTATGAGCAGTTCTTC.

The rearrangement uses TRBV19 and TRBJ1-2; the match to TRBD1 covers 9 bases. Germline CDR1 reads LNHDA; CDR2 reads SQIVND (reference sequence). V lost 9 bases, J lost 1 base, and 12 bases stayed unmatched. The CDR3 runs 16 residues. The CDR3 bases are TGTGCCAGCGACTACAGGGGGCCCGACCGTAACTATGGCTACACCTTC. Its translation: CASDYRGPDRNYGYTF.

The sample holds many counts of this clonotype. The J gene is TRBJ1-2, the V gene TRBV6-5; the match to TRBD1 covers 9 bases. Germline V gene lookup returns CDR1 MNHEY and CDR2 SVGAGI. V gave up 2 bases and J gave up 6 bases; unmatched junction bases: 10. The CDR3 has 16 residues. The CDR3 loop reads CASSYLNPGTGNGYTF. CDR3 DNA sequence: TGTGCCAGCAGTTACCTTAATCCCGGGACAGGGAATGGCTACACCTTC.

The table lists this clonotype with many counts. The J gene is TRBJ1-1, the V gene TRBV7-2; no firm D call. V was trimmed by 2 bases and J by 1 base, leaving 11 bases between them. Per germline, CDR1 SGHTA and CDR2 FQGNSA. There are 15 residues in the CDR3. The DNA of the CDR3 is TGTGCCAGCAGCTTAATTCTGGGGTGGAACACTGAAGCTTTCTTT. This encodes CASSLILGWNTEAFF.

This clonotype was detected a few times. The chain joins TRBV6-2 or TRBV6-3 to TRBJ2-5; TRBD2 aligns across 7 bases. The junction had 14 bases not matched to a gene; V was cut back by 6 bases and J by 4 bases. Germline CDR1 and CDR2: MNHEY and SVGEGT. The length of the CDR3 is 16 residues. Here the CDR3 reads CASSGERRGIGETQYF. Here the CDR3 DNA reads TGTGCCAGCAGCGGGGAGCGGCGGGGGATTGGAGAGACCCAGTACTTC.